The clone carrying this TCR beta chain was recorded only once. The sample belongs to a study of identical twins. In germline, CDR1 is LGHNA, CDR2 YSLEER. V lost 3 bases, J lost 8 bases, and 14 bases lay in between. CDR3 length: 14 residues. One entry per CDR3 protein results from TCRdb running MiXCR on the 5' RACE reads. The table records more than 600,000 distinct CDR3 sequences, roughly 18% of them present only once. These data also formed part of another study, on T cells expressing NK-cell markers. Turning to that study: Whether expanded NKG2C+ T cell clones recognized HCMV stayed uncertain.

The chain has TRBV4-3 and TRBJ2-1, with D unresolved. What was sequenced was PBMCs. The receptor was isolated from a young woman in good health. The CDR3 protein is CASSHLGPGDEQFF. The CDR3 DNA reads TGCGCCAGCAGCCATCTTGGGCCAGGCGATGAGCAGTTCTTC.